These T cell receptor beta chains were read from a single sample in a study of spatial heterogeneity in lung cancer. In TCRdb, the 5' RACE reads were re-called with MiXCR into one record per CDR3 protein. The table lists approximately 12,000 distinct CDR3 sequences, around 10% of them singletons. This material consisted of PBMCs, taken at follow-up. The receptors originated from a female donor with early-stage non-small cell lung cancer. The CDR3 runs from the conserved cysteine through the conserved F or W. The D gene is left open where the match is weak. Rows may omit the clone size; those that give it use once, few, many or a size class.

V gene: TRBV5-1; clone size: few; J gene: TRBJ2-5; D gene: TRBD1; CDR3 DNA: TGCGCCAGCAGACAACGGACAGGATTAGAGACCCAGTACTTC; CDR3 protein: CASRQRTGLETQYF
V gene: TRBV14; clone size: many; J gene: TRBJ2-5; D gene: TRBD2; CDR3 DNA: TGTGCCAGCAGCCTGGGCACGGGAGGAGGTCTGTACTTC; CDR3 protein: CASSLGTGGGLYF
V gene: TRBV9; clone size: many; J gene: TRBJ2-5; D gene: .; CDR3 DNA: TGTGCCAGCAGCGCCCATTATTGGGGAGAGACCCAGTACTTC; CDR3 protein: CASSAHYWGETQYF
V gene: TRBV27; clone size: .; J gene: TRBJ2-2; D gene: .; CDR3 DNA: TGTGCCAGCAGTCCCCCGTTCGGGGAGCTGTTTTTT; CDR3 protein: CASSPPFGELFF
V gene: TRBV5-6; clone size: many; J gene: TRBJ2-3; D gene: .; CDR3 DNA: TGTGCCAGCGGACGAGATACGCAGTATTTT; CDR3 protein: CASGRDTQYF
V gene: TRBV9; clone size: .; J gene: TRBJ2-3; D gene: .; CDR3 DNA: TGTGCCAGCAGCGTAGAGGCAGATACGCAGTATTTT; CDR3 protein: CASSVEADTQYF
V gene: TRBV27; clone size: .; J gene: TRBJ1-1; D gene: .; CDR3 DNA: TGTGCCAGCAAAGGGACTTTAGTTACCTTGACTTTCTTT; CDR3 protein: CASKGTLVTLTFF
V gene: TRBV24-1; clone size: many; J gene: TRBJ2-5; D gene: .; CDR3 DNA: TGTGCCACCCAGGGCCGGCCGGGGCCCCAGTACTTC; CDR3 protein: CATQGRPGPQYF
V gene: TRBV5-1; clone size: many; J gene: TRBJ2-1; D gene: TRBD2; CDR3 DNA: TGCGCCAGCAGCTTGACTAGCGGGGGGGCCGTAACCTCCTACAATGAGCAGTTCTTC; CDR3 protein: CASSLTSGGAVTSYNEQFF
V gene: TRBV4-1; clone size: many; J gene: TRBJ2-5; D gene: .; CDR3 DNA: TGCGCCAGCAGCCAAGATTTCGGGGGACGAGGTACCCAGTACTTC; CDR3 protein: CASSQDFGGRGTQYF
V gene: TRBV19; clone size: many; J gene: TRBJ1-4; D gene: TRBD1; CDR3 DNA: TGTGCCAGTAGAAAACCGGGACAGGGTGATGAAAAACTGTTTTTT; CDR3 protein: CASRKPGQGDEKLFF
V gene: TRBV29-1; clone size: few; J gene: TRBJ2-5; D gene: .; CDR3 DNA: TGCAGCATCTCCCCAGGACGGTGGAGGGGAGAGACCCAGTACTTC; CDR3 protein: CSISPGRWRGETQYF
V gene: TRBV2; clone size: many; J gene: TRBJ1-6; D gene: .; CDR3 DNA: TGTGCCAGCAGTGAAGCGCGGCAATCACCCCTCCACTTT; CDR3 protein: CASSEARQSPLHF
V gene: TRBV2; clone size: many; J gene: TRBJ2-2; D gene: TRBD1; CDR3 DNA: TGTGCCAGCAACCGGGACAGGGGGACCGGGGAGCTGTTTTTT; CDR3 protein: CASNRDRGTGELFF
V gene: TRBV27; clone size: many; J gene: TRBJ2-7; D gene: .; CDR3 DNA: TGTGCCAGCAGTCCCACCGGGACGGGACCCTACGAGCAGTACTTC; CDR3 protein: CASSPTGTGPYEQYF
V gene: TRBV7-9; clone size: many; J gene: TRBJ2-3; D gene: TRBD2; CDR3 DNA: TGTGCCAGCAGCCTAAGCGGGGGGGCCGAAAAAGATACGCAGTATTTT; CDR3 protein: CASSLSGGAEKDTQYF
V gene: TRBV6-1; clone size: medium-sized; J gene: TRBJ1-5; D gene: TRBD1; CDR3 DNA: TGTGCCAGCAGTGAAGTCGCAGGGGGAATTCAGCCCCAGCATTTT; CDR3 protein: CASSEVAGGIQPQHF
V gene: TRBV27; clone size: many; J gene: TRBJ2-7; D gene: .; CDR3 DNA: TGTGCCAGCCGAGACTGGGTAACCTACGAGCAGTACTTC; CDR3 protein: CASRDWVTYEQYF
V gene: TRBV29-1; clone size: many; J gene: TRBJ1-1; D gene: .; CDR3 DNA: TGCAGCGTTGAAGATTTCAGGCCAGGGAACACTGAAGCTTTCTTT; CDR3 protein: CSVEDFRPGNTEAFF
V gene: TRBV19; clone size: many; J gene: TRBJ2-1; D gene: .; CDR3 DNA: TGTGCCAGTAGTTGGGCGGCTAGCTCCTACAATGAGCAGTTCTTC; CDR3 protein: CASSWAASSYNEQFF
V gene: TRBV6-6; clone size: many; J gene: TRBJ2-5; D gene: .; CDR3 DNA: TGTGCCAGCACTAGGGGCCGGGAAGAGACCCAGTACTTC; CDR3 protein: CASTRGREETQYF
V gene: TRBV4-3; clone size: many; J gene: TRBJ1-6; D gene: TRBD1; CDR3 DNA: TGCGCCAGCAGTGACAGGGGGCAGTCACCCCTCCACTTT; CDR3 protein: CASSDRGQSPLHF
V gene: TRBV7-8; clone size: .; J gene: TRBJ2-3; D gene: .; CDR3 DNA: TGTGCCAGCAGGGGCGGAGGGTGGACAGATACGCAGTATTTT; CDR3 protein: CASRGGGWTDTQYF
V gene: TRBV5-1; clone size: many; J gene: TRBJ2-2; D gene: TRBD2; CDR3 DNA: TGCGCCAGCAGCTTGTCGGAATTAGGACTAGCGGGCTACACCGGGGAGCTGTTTTTT; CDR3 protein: CASSLSELGLAGYTGELFF
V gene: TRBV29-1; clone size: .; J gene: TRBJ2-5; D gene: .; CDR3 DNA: TGCAGCGTTAGGCGGGCCCTTGAGACCCAGTACTTC; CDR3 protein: CSVRRALETQYF
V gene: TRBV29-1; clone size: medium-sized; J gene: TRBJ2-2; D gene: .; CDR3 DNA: TGCAGCGTTGAAGGATTGAGGGGAACCGGGGAGCTGTTTTTT; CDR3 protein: CSVEGLRGTGELFF
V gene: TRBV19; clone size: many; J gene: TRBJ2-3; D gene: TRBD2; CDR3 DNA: TGTGCCAGTCGGCTAGCGGGGGGCACAGATACGCAGTATTTT; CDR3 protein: CASRLAGGTDTQYF
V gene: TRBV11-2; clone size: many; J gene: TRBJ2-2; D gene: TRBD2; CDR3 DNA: TGTGCCAGCAGCTTGTCTAGCGGGAGGGAGCTGTTTTTT; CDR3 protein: CASSLSSGRELFF
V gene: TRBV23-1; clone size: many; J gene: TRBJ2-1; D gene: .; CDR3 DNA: TGCGCCAGCAGTCAATCGATGGGAAGCTCCTACAATGAGCAGTTCTTC; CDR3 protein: CASSQSMGSSYNEQFF
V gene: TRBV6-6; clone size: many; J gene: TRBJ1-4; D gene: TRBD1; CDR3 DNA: TGTGCCAGCAGTCAAACCGGGACAGTAAATGAAAAACTGTTTTTT; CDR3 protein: CASSQTGTVNEKLFF
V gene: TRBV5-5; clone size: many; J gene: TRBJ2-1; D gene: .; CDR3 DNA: TGTGCCAGCAGGGGGGGTCCCGGGGGCTCCCCTGGGCATGAGCAGTTCTTC; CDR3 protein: CASRGGPGGSPGHEQFF
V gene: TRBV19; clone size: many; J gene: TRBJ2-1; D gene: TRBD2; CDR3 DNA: TGTGCCAGTAGTAAAAAGGGCGGGAGTTACAATGAGCAGTTCTTC; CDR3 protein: CASSKKGGSYNEQFF
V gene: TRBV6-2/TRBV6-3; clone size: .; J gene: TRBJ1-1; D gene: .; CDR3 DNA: TGTGCCAGCAGTTACGGCACTGAAGCTTTCTTT; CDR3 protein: CASSYGTEAFF
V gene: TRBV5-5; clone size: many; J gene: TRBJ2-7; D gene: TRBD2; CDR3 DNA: TGTGCCAGCAGCCCCGGACTAGACGGCTACGAGCAGTACTTC; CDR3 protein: CASSPGLDGYEQYF
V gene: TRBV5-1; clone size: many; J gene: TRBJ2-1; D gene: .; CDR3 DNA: TGCGCCAGCAGCATGACCAGGGCAAATGAGCAGTTCTTC; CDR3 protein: CASSMTRANEQFF
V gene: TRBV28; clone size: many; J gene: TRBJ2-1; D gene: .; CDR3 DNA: TGTGCCAGCAGTTCCCGCGGGGGCTACTACAATGAGCAGTTCTTC; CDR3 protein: CASSSRGGYYNEQFF
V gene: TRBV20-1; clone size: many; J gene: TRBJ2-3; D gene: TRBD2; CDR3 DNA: TGCAGTGCGAAGACTAGCGGGGTCACAGATACGCAGTATTTT; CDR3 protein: CSAKTSGVTDTQYF
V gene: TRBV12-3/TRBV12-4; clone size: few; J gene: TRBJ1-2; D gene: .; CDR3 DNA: TGTGCCAGCACCCCCCAGGTTGGGAACTATGGCTACACCTTC; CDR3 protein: CASTPQVGNYGYTF
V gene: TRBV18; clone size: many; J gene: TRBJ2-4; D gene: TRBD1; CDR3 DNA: TGTGCCAGCTCAGCCGAAACAGGGGCGGCCAAAAACATTCAGTACTTC; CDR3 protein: CASSAETGAAKNIQYF
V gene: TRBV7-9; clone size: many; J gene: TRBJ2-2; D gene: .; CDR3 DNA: TGTGCCGGGGACGGGGAGCTGTTTTTT; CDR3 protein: CAGDGELFF
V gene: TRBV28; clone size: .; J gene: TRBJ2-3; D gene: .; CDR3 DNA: TGTGCCAGCAGCCGTATAGCGACGCAGTTTTTT; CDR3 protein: CASSRIATQFF
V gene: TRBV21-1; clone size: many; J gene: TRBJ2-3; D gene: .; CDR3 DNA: TGTGCCAGCAGCAAAGGAAGCGGGGCTAGCACAGATACGCAGTATTTT; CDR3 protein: CASSKGSGASTDTQYF
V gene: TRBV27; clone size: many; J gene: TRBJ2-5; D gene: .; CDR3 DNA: TGTGCCAGGCAGGCTCGAACAGAGGGACCAGGGGCCCAGTACTTC; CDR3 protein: CARQARTEGPGAQYF
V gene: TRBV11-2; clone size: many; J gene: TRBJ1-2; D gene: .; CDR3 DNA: TGTGCCAGCAGCTTAGATCGATTGGAGAGTGGCTACACCTTC; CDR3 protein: CASSLDRLESGYTF
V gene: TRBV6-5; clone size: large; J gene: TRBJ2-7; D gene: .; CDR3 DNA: TGTGCCAGCAGTACCCTCTACGAGCAGTACTTC; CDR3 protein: CASSTLYEQYF
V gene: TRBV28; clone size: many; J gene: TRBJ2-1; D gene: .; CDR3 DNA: TGTGCCAGCAGTTTAGGGGGAACTGAGCAGTTCTTC; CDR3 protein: CASSLGGTEQFF
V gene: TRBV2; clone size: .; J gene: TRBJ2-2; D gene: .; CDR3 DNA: TGTGCCAGCAGTGTACGGGGCAGGAGCACCGGGGAGCTGTTTTTT; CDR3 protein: CASSVRGRSTGELFF
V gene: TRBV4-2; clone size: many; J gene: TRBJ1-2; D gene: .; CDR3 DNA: TGTGCCAGCAGCCAGGACCCTACAGGGATCTATGGCTACACCTTC; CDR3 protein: CASSQDPTGIYGYTF